Detailed here is one TCR beta chain. The antigen is undetermined. This sample was included in a study of shared clonotypes between healthy human individuals. Free of recent acute infections or vaccinations, the donors were healthy HIV-negative adults. Per the study methods: Junction-only sequences produced by ImmunoSEQ had no quality scores, so filtering differed. Generated by immunoSEQ multiplex PCR, the TCRdb table keeps only in-frame clones and is missing some. V and J calls and clone size follow that table, whereas D and trimming were derived from the DNA. The sample holds some 680,000 clones, roughly 72% seen once. Unmatched junction bases numbered 6, after V lost 3 bases and J lost 7 bases. The CDR3 is made up of 15 amino acids. Germline CDR1 and CDR2: SGHRS and YFSETQ. Study-level results: Naive subsets, compared against memory subsets, generally had larger estimated richness values.

Specimen: memory CD4+ T cells sorted from blood. The subset: CD45RA-negative fraction. The chain links TRBV5-1 to TRBJ2-2; TRBD2 aligns across 10 bases. This TCR was sampled from a woman aged 30 to 39 in good health. The CDR3 here is CASSSSGRGSGELFF. In DNA, the CDR3 is TGCGCCAGCAGCTCTAGCGGGAGAGGTAGCGGGGAGCTGTTTTTT.